This TCR beta chain was obtained from a study of shared clonotypes between healthy human individuals. Losses at the gene ends were 0 bases for V and 1 base for J; bases not matched to a gene: 7. Germline values: CDR1 SGHNT, CDR2 YYREEE (reference sequence). CDR3 length: 17 amino acids. Assay used: immunoSEQ multiplex PCR; TCRdb lists only in-frame clones, some missing. The sample lists 1 million to 1.2 million clones; approximately 75% were seen once. The sequenced sample consisted of memory CD4+ T cells from PBMCs. Stated subset: CD45RA-negative fraction. This receptor was obtained from a man between 18 and 35 years old in good health. Some clones in this sample may be carry-over from other donors' samples. The chain has TRBV5-4 and TRBJ2-1, with TRBD2 matching 7 bases. The CDR3 DNA sequence: TGTGCCAGCAGCTTGGGGCAGGCTAGCGGATCCTACAATGAGCAGTTCTTC. Translating gives CASSLGQASGSYNEQFF. Full variable domain (missing parts from reference TRBV5-4 and TRBJ2-1): ETGVTQSPTHLIKTRGQQVTLRCSSQSGHNTVSWYQQALGQGPQFIFQYYREEENGRGNFPPRFSGLQFPNYSSELNVNALELDDSALYLCASSLGQASGSYNEQFFGPGTRLTVL.